Presented here are 7 T cell receptor beta chains from one specimen sequenced in a study of T-cell memory formation after mild COVID-19. TCRdb ran MiXCR on the 5' RACE reads and lists one entry per CDR3 protein. The sample gives around 200,000 distinct CDR3 sequences, roughly 23% of which show up once; more than 20% is in the top ten. Sequencing was done on a sample of PBMCs or a T cell subset sorted from them (not recorded which). These receptors all come from an adult woman who had mild COVID-19 (a few samples of this study predate the infection). Cell type and time point are not known.

This clonotype was seen repeatedly, ten times or more. This chain uses TRBV5-4 with TRBJ2-7, with no clear D. Germline-derived CDR1 and CDR2 are SGHNT and YYREEE (reference sequence). Trimming stripped 0 bases from V and 0 bases from J, with 16 bases between. The CDR3 sequence is 17 residues long. CDR3 residues: CASSLGGVGLLSYEQYF. The CDR3 region has the DNA TGTGCCAGCAGCTTGGGAGGCGTGGGCTTGCTCTCCTACGAGCAGTACTTC.

CDR3 residues: CASSLGAGDSYEQYF. The CDR3 DNA reads TGTGCCAGCAGCTTAGGGGCGGGAGACTCCTACGAGCAGTACTTC. The chain uses TRBV7-8 and TRBJ2-7, with 7 bases fitting TRBD2. This CDR3 has 15 amino acids. Germline loops: CDR1 SGHVS, CDR2 FQNEAQ. The ends lost 1 base at V and 0 bases at J; junction bases unmatched: 3.

The J gene is TRBJ2-7, the V gene TRBV7-9; 11 bases map to TRBD2. The CDR3 is 16 residues long. Germline V lookup: CDR1 SEHNR, CDR2 FQNEAQ (reference sequence). With V trimmed by 4 bases and J by 6 bases, 11 bases remained unmatched. This CDR3 reads CASSSTLTSGNSEQYF. In DNA, the CDR3 is TGTGCCAGCAGCTCCACCTTGACTAGCGGGAACTCCGAGCAGTACTTC. The full variable domain, in which reference TRBV7-9 and TRBJ2-7 provide the parts outside the CDR3, is DTGVSQNPRHKITKRGQNVTFRCDPISEHNRLYWYRQTLGQGPEFLTYFQNEAQLEKSRLLSDRFSAERPKGSFSTLEIQRTEQGDSAMYLCASSSTLTSGNSEQYFGPGTRLTVT.

This chain links TRBV4-2 with TRBJ2-3; unclear D gene. V lost 0 bases, J lost 0 bases, and 22 bases lay in between. Germline CDR1 LGHNA, CDR2 YNFKEQ. The CDR3 runs to 20 residues. CDR3: CASSQDQVLPPKPSTDTQYF. The CDR3 DNA is TGTGCCAGCAGCCAAGATCAGGTACTCCCGCCTAAGCCTAGCACAGATACGCAGTATTTT.

The gene calls are TRBV30 and TRBJ2-7, with 10 bases matching TRBD1. The V gene's germline CDR1 is GTSNPN and CDR2 SVGIG (reference sequence). The CDR3 runs 14 residues. The V segment lost 1 base and the J segment 4 bases; nucleotides outside the gene matches: 4. The CDR3 bases are TGTGCCTGGAGTGCCGGGACAGGGGTTTACGAGCAGTACTTC. This translates into CAWSAGTGVYEQYF.

This clonotype showed up just a few times. This sequence joins TRBV5-1 and TRBJ1-5; the D is unclear. Germline assignment: CDR1 SGHRS and CDR2 YFSETQ. V dropped 0 bases and J dropped 1 base, with 11 bases sitting between them. This CDR3 spans 16 amino acids. The CDR3 sequence: CASSLGPGSSNQPQHF. The CDR3 nucleotides read TGCGCCAGCAGCTTGGGACCGGGGTCGAGCAATCAGCCCCAGCATTTT.

This clonotype has only a few counts. The V and J genes are TRBV6-5 and TRBJ2-7, with 9 bases that match TRBD2. V shed 8 bases, J shed 1 base, and the junction held 6 bases outside the gene matches. The CDR3 runs 14 residues. Germline V gene data show CDR1 as MNHEY and CDR2 as SVGAGI. CDR3 sequence reads: CASYPLAGSYEQYF. The DNA for the CDR3 is TGTGCCAGCTACCCGCTAGCGGGATCCTACGAGCAGTACTTC.